Below, one T cell receptor (beta chain) is given with its context. Germline V CDR1 and CDR2: LNHDA, SQIVND (reference sequence). The J segment lost 0 bases and the V segment lost 5 bases, leaving 8 bases of the junction unmatched. There are 17 residues in the CDR3. Study processing details: The assay estimated nucleated cells by amplifying reference gene primers. The protocol was immunoSEQ multiplex PCR, while the TCRdb copy is restricted to in-frame clones and leaves out a portion. Clone size and V and J calls were adopted from that table, with D and trimming inferred from the DNA. The sample has roughly 70,000 clones, 70% to 90% seen once. These data belong to a study of blood T cell repertoires in COVID-19. Study-wide background: Acute and convalescent COVID-19 samples came from the United States, Italy and Spain. PBMCs, B-cell-depleted T cells, or T cells provided the cDNA or gDNA that made up the material.

This TCR came from a woman aged 80 or older with active or convalescent COVID-19. Sequences were obtained from peripheral blood. This sequence joins TRBV19 and TRBJ2-3, with 10 bases identical to TRBD2. CDR3 region: CASSASGRGSSTDTQYF. DNA of the CDR3: TGTGCCAGTAGTGCAAGCGGGAGGGGCTCTAGCACAGATACGCAGTATTTT.